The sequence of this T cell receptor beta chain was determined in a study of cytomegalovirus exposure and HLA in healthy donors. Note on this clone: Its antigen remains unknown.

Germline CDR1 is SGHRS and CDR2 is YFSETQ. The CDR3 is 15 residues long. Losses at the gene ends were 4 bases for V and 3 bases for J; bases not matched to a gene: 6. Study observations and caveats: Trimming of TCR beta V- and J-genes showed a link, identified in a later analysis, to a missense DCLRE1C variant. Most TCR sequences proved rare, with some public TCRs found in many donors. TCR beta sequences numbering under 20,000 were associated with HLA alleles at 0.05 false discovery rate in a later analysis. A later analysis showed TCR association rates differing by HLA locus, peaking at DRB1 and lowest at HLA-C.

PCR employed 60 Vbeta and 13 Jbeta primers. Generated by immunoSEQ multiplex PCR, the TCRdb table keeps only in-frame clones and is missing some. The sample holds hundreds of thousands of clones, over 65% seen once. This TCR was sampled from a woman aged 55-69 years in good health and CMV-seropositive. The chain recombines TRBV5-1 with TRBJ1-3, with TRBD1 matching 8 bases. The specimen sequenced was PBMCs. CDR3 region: CASSPQGAGGNTIYF. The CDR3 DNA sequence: TGCGCCAGCAGCCCCCAGGGGGCCGGTGGAAACACCATATATTTT. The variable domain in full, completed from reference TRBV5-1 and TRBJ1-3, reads KAGVTQTPRYLIKTRGQQVTLSCSPISGHRSVSWYQQTPGQGLQFLFEYFSETQRNKGNFPGRFSGRQFSNSRSEMNVSTLELGDSALYLCASSPQGAGGNTIYFGEGSWLTVV.